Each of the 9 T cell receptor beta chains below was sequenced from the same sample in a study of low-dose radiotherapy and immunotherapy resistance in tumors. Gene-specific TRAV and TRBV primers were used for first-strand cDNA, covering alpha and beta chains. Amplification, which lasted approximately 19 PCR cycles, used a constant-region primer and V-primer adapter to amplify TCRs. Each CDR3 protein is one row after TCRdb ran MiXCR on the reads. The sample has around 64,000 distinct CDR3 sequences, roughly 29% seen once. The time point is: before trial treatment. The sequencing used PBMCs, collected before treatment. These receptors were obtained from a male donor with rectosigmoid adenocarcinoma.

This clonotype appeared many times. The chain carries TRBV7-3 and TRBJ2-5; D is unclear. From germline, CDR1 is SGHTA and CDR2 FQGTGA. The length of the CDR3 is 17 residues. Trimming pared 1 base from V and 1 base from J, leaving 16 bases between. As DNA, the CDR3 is TGTGCCAGCAGCTTAAGTCCCAGAGTCGGGCGCCAAGAGACCCAGTACTTC. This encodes CASSLSPRVGRQETQYF.

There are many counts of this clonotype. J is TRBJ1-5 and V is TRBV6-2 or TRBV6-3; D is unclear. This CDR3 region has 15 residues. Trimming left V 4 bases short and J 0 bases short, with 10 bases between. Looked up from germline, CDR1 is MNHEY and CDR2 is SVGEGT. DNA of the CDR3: TGTGCCAGCAGTTCCCGCGGAGATAGCAATCAGCCCCAGCATTTT. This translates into CASSSRGDSNQPQHF.

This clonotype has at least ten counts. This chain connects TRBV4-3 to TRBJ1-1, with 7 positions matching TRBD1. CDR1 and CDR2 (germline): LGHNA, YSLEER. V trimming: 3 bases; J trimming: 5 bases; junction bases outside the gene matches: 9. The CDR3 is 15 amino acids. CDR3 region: CASSHRIGGQTEAFF. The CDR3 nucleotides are TGCGCCAGCAGCCATCGAATAGGGGGCCAGACTGAAGCTTTCTTT.

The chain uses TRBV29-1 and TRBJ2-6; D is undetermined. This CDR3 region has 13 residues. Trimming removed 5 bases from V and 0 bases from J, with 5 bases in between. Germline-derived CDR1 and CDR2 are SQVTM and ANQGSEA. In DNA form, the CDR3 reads TGCAGCGTTTCCCTCTCTGGGGCCAACGTCCTGACTTTC. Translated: CSVSLSGANVLTF.

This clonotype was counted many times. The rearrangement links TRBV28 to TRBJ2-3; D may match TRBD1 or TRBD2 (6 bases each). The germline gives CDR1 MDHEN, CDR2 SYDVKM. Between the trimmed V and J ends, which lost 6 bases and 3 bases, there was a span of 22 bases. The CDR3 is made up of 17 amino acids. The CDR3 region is CASRNTYWGAMTDTQYF. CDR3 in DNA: TGTGCCAGCAGAAACACCTATTGGGGGGCGATGACAGATACGCAGTATTTT.

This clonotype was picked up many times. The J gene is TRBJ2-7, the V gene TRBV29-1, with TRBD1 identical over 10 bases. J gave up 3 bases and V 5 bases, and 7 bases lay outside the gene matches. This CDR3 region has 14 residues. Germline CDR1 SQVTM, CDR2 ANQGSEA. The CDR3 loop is CSVSGTGVHYEQYF. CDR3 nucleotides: TGCAGCGTTTCCGGGACAGGGGTCCACTACGAGCAGTACTTC.

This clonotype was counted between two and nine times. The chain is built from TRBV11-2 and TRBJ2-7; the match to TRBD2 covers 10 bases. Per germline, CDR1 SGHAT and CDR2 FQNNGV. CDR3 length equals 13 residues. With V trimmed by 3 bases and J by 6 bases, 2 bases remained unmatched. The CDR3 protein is CASSFPSGGEQYF. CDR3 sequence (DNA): TGTGCCAGCAGCTTCCCTAGCGGGGGCGAGCAGTACTTC.

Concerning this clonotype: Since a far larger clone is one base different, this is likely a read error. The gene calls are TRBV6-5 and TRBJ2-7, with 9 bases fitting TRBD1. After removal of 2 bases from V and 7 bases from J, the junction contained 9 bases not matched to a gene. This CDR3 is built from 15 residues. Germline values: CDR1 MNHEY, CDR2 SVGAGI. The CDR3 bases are TGTGCCAGCAGTTACCAGACAGGGGGATACAATGAGCAGTACTTC. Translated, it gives CASSYQTGGYNEQYF.

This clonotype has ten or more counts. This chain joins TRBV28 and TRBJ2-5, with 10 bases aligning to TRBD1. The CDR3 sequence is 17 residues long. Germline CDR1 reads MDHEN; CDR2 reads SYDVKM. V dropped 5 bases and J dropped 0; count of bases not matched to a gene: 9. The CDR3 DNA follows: TGTGCCAGCAGTCCCCGGGACAGGGGCAAGTACCAAGAGACCCAGTACTTC. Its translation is CASSPRDRGKYQETQYF.